These 4 T cell receptor beta chains were sequenced from one sample in a study of radiation and T cells in renal cell carcinoma. Time point meaning: baseline pretreatment blood. Treatment reported: 15 Gy SBRT to primary tumor, nephrectomy 4 weeks later. Assay used: immunoSEQ multiplex PCR; TCRdb lists only in-frame clones, some missing. The sample holds roughly 100,000 clones; around 88% are singletons and the top ten take under 9.5%. The sample here was blood, taken from a patient whose treatment included radiotherapy and nephrectomy. These receptors were taken from a man in his forties or fifties with renal cell carcinoma.

The V gene is TRBV4-2, the J gene TRBJ1-4; D not certain. V lost 0 bases to trimming and J lost 8 bases, with 13 bases between them. CDR1 is LGHNA and CDR2 is YNFKEQ in the germline V gene. The CDR3 totals 15 residues. DNA for the CDR3: TGTGCCAGCAGCCAAGAATCCGGCTTGAGAGAAAAACTGTTTTTT. Its protein product is CASSQESGLREKLFF.

CDR3 protein: CASSVRGTNTEAFF. The DNA of the CDR3 is TGTGCCAGCAGTGTCCGGGGGACGAACACTGAAGCTTTCTTT. The chain is built from TRBV6-1 and TRBJ1-1; D is perhaps TRBD1 (5 bases). CDR3 size: 14 residues. Germline lookup yields CDR1 MNHNS and CDR2 SASEGT. V lost 4 bases and J 1 base, leaving 10 bases between the germline ends.

The V gene is TRBV4-1, the J gene TRBJ2-1; TRBD2 matches 10 bases. The germline V gene has CDR1 MGHRA and CDR2 YSYEKL. Trimming removed 0 bases from V and 2 bases from J; junction bases left unmatched: 10. This CDR3 is built from 19 residues. CDR3 region: CASSQDRVAGGGPYNEQFF. The DNA for the CDR3 is TGCGCCAGCAGCCAAGATCGAGTAGCGGGAGGCGGCCCCTACAATGAGCAGTTCTTC.

Comment on this clone: One junction end disagrees with the germline gene, perhaps due to a read error. The chain employs TRBV4-3 and TRBJ2-3; TRBD2 agrees at 12 bases. The germline V gene has CDR1 LGHNA and CDR2 YSLEER. The CDR3 sequence is 14 residues long. The DNA for the CDR3 is TGCGCCAGCAGCCAAGACCGACTAGCGGGGGCCCCTGATTTT. Translating it yields CASSQDRLAGAPDF.